The clone carrying this T cell receptor beta chain has at least ten counts. Its matching antigen is unknown. The sample belongs to a study of T cells after posttransplantation cyclophosphamide. The data were produced by immunoSEQ multiplex PCR, yet TCRdb's version contains in-frame clones alone and is incomplete. This repertoire holds 12,000 or so clones, and none appear only once. Notes on the study in general: Blood and skin or GI T cell repertoires showed limited TRB overlap. Donor-recipient repertoire similarity was low at 1-2 months, rising over year one.

Busulfan-fludarabine conditioning, marrow transplant, and cyclophosphamide on days +3 and +4 were administered. The ends were cut back, 0 bases at V and 2 bases at J, with 7 bases in the middle. Germline V gene lookup returns CDR1 SGHRS and CDR2 YFSETQ. The CDR3 spans 14 residues. This chain joins TRBV5-1 and TRBJ2-3, with D uncertain. The specimen was PBMCs, collected after allogeneic stem cell transplant with posttransplant cyclophosphamide. The receptor was isolated from a female patient in her thirties or forties who received an allogeneic stem cell transplant from a related donor, was CMV-positive, and had acute GVHD only. The T cells may partly be graft donor cells. CDR3 coding DNA: TGCGCCAGCAGCTTGGGCCAGTACACAGATACGCAGTATTTT. Its protein is CASSLGQYTDTQYF.